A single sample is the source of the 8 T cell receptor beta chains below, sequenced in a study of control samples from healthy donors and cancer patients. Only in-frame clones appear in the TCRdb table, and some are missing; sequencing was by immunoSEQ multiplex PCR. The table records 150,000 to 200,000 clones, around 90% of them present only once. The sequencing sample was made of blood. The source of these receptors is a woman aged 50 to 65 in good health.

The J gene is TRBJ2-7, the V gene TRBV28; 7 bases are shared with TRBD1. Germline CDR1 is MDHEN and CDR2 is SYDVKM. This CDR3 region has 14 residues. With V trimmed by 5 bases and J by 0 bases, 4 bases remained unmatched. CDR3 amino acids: CASSRTGDSYEQYF. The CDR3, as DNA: TGTGCCAGCAGTCGGACAGGCGACTCCTACGAGCAGTACTTC.

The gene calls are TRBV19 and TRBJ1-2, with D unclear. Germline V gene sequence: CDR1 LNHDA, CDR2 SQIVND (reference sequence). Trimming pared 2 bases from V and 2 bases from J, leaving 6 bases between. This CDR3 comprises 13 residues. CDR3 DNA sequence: TGTGCCAGTAGTATACGAGGGAACTATGGCTACACCTTC. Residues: CASSIRGNYGYTF.

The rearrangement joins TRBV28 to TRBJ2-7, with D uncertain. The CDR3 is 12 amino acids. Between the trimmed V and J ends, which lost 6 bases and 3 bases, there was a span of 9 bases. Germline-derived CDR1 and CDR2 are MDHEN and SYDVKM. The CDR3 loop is CASRFPGYEQYF. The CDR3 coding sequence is TGTGCCAGCAGATTTCCCGGCTACGAGCAGTACTTC.

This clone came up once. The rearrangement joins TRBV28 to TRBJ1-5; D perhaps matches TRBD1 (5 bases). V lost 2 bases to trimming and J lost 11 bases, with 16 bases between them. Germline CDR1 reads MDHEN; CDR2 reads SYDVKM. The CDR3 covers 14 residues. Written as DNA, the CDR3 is TGTGCCAGCAGTTTACGTACAGGTCACACATCCCAGCATTTT. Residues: CASSLRTGHTSQHF.

DNA of the CDR3: TGCGCCAGCAGCCAGGGACAGGGGTTAAACTATGGCTACACCTTC. Translated: CASSQGQGLNYGYTF. The V and J genes are TRBV4-3 and TRBJ1-2; 10 bases fit TRBD1. With V trimmed by 3 bases and J by 2 bases, 3 bases remained unmatched. CDR3 size: 15 residues. Germline values: CDR1 LGHNA, CDR2 YSLEER.

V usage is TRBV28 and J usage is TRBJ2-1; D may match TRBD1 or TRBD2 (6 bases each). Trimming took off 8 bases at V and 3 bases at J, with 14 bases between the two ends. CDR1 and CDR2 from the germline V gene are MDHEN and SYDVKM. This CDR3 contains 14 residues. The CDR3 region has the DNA TGTGCCAGCGGGGGGCAGGGACACTACAATGAGCAGTTCTTC. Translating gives CASGGQGHYNEQFF.

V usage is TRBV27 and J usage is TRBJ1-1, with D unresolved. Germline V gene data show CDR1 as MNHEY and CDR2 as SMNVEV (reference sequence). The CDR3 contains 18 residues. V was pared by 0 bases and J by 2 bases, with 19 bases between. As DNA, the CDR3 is TGTGCCAGCAGTTTATCCCTGGGGTCTCACAGACAAAACACTGAAGCTTTCTTT. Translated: CASSLSLGSHRQNTEAFF.

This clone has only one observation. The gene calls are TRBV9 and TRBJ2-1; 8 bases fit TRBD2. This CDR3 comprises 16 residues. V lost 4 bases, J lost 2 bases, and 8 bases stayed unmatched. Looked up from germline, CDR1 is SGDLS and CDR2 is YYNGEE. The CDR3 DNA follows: TGTGCCAGCAGCCCCCTCGGCGGGGGGCCCTACAATGAGCAGTTCTTC. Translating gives CASSPLGGGPYNEQFF.